A single TCR beta chain is shown here with its context. This record belongs to a study of T cells after yellow fever vaccination. Synthesis of TCR cDNA relied on 5'RACE template switching, which attached a universal primer site and UMIs. TCRdb fed the 5' RACE reads into MiXCR, producing one record per CDR3 protein. The sample shows under 700,000 distinct CDR3 sequences, about a sixth of them seen only once. CDR1 and CDR2 from the germline V gene are SGHRS and YFSETQ. There are 13 residues in the CDR3. V lost 5 bases and J 8 bases, leaving 11 bases between the germline ends. The sequence was collected from a man aged 18-30 years who received the YFV17D yellow fever vaccine. The chain joins TRBV5-1 to TRBJ1-6, with no clear D. The starting material was PBMCs, obtained about 5 days after the first yellow fever vaccination. The CDR3 bases are TGCGCCAGCAGGCTCGACGGGGATTCACCCCTCCACTTT. It specifies CASRLDGDSPLHF.